This T cell receptor (beta chain) was documented in a study of beta chain features in type 1 diabetes. Overall study findings and caveats: Moderate but significant shortening of TCRB CDR3s was recorded in all four CD4+ subsets from Type 1 diabetes patients.

This CDR3 has 15 amino acids. Germline-derived CDR1 and CDR2 are MDHEN and SYDVKM. With V trimmed by 1 base and J by 2 bases, 2 bases remained unmatched. The single heparinised draw taken from each donor contained roughly 100 mL of blood on average. It was via CD45RO/CCR7/CD25/CD127/CD95/CD27 that CD4+ naive, central memory, regulatory and stem cell-like memory cells were sorted. Each of the sorted populations had a purity greater than 95%. TCRB transcripts that were expressed got sequenced, as all of the isolated RNA had been reverse transcribed. The data were produced by immunoSEQ multiplex PCR, yet TCRdb's version contains in-frame clones alone and is incomplete. The sample contains 280,000 or so clones, 15% of which appear only once. This clone was counted a few times. What it recognizes is unknown.

The V gene is TRBV28, the J gene TRBJ2-1, with 7 bases lining up with TRBD1. Source material: naive CD4+ T cells from blood. The sequence was collected from a man aged 18-30 years with type 1 diabetes. This CDR3 reads CASSLSTGTYNEQFF. CDR3 in DNA: TGTGCCAGCAGTTTATCGACAGGGACCTACAATGAGCAGTTCTTC.